This TCR beta chain was sequenced for a study of post-analysis software for immune sequencing data. Overall study: Included among the disease courses, which were recorded for the cohort, were relapsing-remitting, secondary progressive and progressive-relapsing multiple sclerosis.

Germline values: CDR1 ENHRY, CDR2 SYGVKD. The CDR3 has 18 amino acids. V was clipped by 2 bases and J by 1 base; unmatched bases: 6. Note on this clonotype: Its antigen is as yet unknown.

TCR beta libraries were prepared from cDNA with unique molecular identifiers. Researchers reported 400,000 to 550,000 cDNA molecules coming from around 1 to 10 million T cells. TCRdb recomputed calls from the PCR reads with MiXCR, one row per CDR3 protein. Of more than 500,000 distinct CDR3 sequences detected, around 31% appear once; the ten largest clones hold 4.5% to 7.5%. Regarding the study as a whole: Relative to controls, patients had about 5 TRBV segments at higher frequency, with TRBV5-6, TRBV5-1 and TRBV20-1 among these. Controls had significantly higher normalized Chao1 diversity than multiple sclerosis patients. Strong co-clustering by F measure was seen for same-batch samples.

The chain joins TRBV10-3 to TRBJ2-3; 13 nucleotides match TRBD2. Sequencing used blood. The TCR sequence derives from a girl between 2 and 17 years old with multiple sclerosis. DNA of the CDR3: TGTGCCATCAGTGAGGCCACTAGCGGGGGGGCGCGCACAGATACGCAGTATTTT. It codes for CAISEATSGGARTDTQYF.